Listed below are T cell receptor beta chains from one sample, sequenced in a study of T cell responses to AZD1222 COVID-19 vaccine. Clones were sequenced by immunoSEQ multiplex PCR, and TCRdb holds only the in-frame ones, with some missing. Of 90,000 to 150,000 clones in the sample, about 87% were seen once. Source: peripheral blood, taken on day 0 of AZD1222 vaccination. These receptors came from an adult in good health. CDR3s include the opening cysteine and the closing phenylalanine or tryptophan. D genes are given only for firm matches. Clone size appears in some rows only: once, few, many, or a class for an expanded clone.

>TRBJ2-1|14|NA|TRBV3-1/TRBV3-2|NA
TGTGCCAGCAGCCAAGAGACGGGACTTTATGAGCAGTTCTTC
CASSQETGLYEQFF
>TRBJ2-3|15|NA|TRBV29-1|NA
TGCAGCGTTGAAGATCGGGGGGCCCGCGCAGATACGCAGTATTTT
CSVEDRGARADTQYF
>TRBJ2-2|13|NA|TRBV6-6|NA
TGTGCCAGCAGTTACTCGGGGTCCGGGGAGCTGTTTTTT
CASSYSGSGELFF
>TRBJ1-6|15|NA|TRBV27|once
TGTGCCAGCAGTCATAGGGCGCTAAGGAATTCACCCCTCCACTTT
CASSHRALRNSPLHF
>TRBJ1-4|13|NA|TRBV19|once
TGTGCCAGCCGGGGGGGCGCATCTGAAAAACTGTTTTTT
CASRGGASEKLFF
>TRBJ1-5|15|NA|TRBV30|few
TGTGCCTGGAGACCCGTGGGGGGTAGAGATCAGCCCCAGCATTTT
CAWRPVGGRDQPQHF
>TRBJ2-5|16|TRBD2|TRBV5-6|NA
TGTGCCAGCAGCGGTGCGGGACTAGCGGACCAAGAGACCCAGTACTTC
CASSGAGLADQETQYF
>TRBJ1-1|16|TRBD1|TRBV5-1|NA
TGCGCCAGCAGCTTCCGGGACAGGGGATTGAACACTGAAGCTTTCTTT
CASSFRDRGLNTEAFF
>TRBJ2-4|15|TRBD1|TRBV7-2|once
TGTGCCAGCAGCGACACTCCACAGGGGTGGAACATTCAGTACTTC
CASSDTPQGWNIQYF
>TRBJ1-1|15|NA|TRBV7-8|NA
TGTGCCAGCAGCTTAGGGGGGGGCTCGAACACTGAAGCTTTCTTT
CASSLGGGSNTEAFF
>TRBJ1-3|13|NA|TRBV19|NA
TGTGCCAGTAGTAAGGGAACTGGAAACACCATATATTTT
CASSKGTGNTIYF
>TRBJ1-2|12|TRBD1|TRBV2|NA
TGTGCCAGTCGGACAGGGGCCCAAGGCTACACCTTC
CASRTGAQGYTF
>TRBJ1-2|14|TRBD1|TRBV7-9|NA
TGTGCCAGCACCCTGGGACAGGGTGGCTATGGCTACACCTTC
CASTLGQGGYGYTF
>TRBJ1-2|16|TRBD1|TRBV5-8|NA
TGTGCCAGCAGCTCCCAGGGGGGACTACCAAGGACTGGCTACACCTTC
CASSSQGGLPRTGYTF
>TRBJ2-7|17|NA|TRBV11-2|once
TGTGCCAGCAGCTTATTTTTGTACGGGGGGCCTGAACTCGAGCAGTACTTC
CASSLFLYGGPELEQYF
>TRBJ1-5|16|TRBD1|TRBV19|NA
TGTGCCAGTAGTCCCGGGGACAGGGGGAGCAATCAGCCCCAGCATTTT
CASSPGDRGSNQPQHF
>TRBJ1-2|16|NA|TRBV27|once
TGTGCCAGCAGTTCCCACTCCCGGACAGAGAACTATGGCTACACCTTC
CASSSHSRTENYGYTF
>TRBJ1-1|13|NA|TRBV5-1|NA
TGCGCCAGCAGCTCCCTGAATAGGGAACGGGCTTTCTTT
CASSSLNRERAFF